Listed below are T cell receptor beta chains from one sample, sequenced in a study of blood T cells in healthy people across ages. TCRdb passed the 5' RACE reads through MiXCR, listing each CDR3 protein once. The repertoire has about 1,400,000 distinct CDR3 sequences, 40% to 50% of them found once; the top ten carry under 8%. Specimen: blood. The source of these receptors is a young woman in good health. Each CDR3 is given with its conserved first and last residue. D genes are given only for firm matches. Clone size is given for some rows only: seen once, a few or many times, or a class if the clone is expanded.

D gene,clone size,J gene,V gene,CDR3 protein,CDR3 DNA
TRBD1,NA,TRBJ1-1,TRBV5-1,CASSLALTGGKGFGTEAFF,TGCGCCAGCAGCTTGGCCTTGACAGGGGGCAAGGGGTTCGGCACTGAAGCTTTCTTT
NA,NA,TRBJ1-4,TRBV20-1,CSAPGDTLEKLFF,TGCAGTGCTCCCGGGGATACCCTTGAAAAACTGTTTTTT
NA,few,TRBJ1-4,TRBV30,CAWSARQLREKLFF,TGTGCCTGGAGCGCTCGACAGTTGCGAGAAAAACTGTTTTTT
NA,NA,TRBJ2-5,TRBV20-1,CSARDSSLYQETQYF,TGCAGTGCTAGAGATTCTAGCCTGTACCAAGAGACCCAGTACTTC
NA,few,TRBJ1-2,TRBV12-3/TRBV12-4,CASSSLQLGGYTF,TGTGCCAGCAGTTCGCTCCAACTCGGTGGCTACACCTTC
TRBD1,NA,TRBJ2-3,TRBV5-1,CASSFRTGPTDTQYF,TGCGCCAGCAGCTTTCGGACAGGACCCACAGATACGCAGTATTTT
NA,NA,TRBJ2-3,TRBV11-1,CASSERTYTQYF,TGTGCCAGCAGTGAAAGAACCTATACGCAGTATTTT
NA,NA,TRBJ2-7,TRBV7-2,CASSLGRLGQYF,TGTGCCAGCAGCTTAGGACGCCTCGGACAGTACTTC
NA,NA,TRBJ2-5,TRBV5-1,CASRRYTGTQYQETQYF,TGCGCCAGCCGACGATATACCGGGACTCAGTACCAAGAGACCCAGTACTTC
NA,NA,TRBJ2-3,TRBV6-5,CASGGDPSTDTQYF,TGTGCCAGCGGCGGGGACCCTAGCACAGATACGCAGTATTTT
NA,NA,TRBJ1-2,TRBV2,CASSTGGIGYTF,TGTGCCAGCAGCACCGGTGGGATTGGCTACACCTTC
NA,few,TRBJ2-7,TRBV2,CASSEEGVRGYEQYF,TGTGCCAGCAGTGAAGAGGGGGTCAGGGGCTACGAGCAGTACTTC
TRBD2,NA,TRBJ2-5,TRBV20-1,CSASPLAGLAQETQYF,TGCAGTGCTAGTCCGCTAGCGGGGCTCGCCCAAGAGACCCAGTACTTC
NA,few,TRBJ2-7,TRBV10-3,CAISEGGVLPTMREQYF,TGTGCCATCAGTGAGGGGGGAGTTCTCCCCACCATGCGCGAGCAGTACTTC
TRBD1,NA,TRBJ1-1,TRBV6-5,CASSYSNQGAGTEAFF,TGTGCCAGCAGTTACTCGAATCAGGGGGCAGGGACTGAAGCTTTCTTT
NA,few,TRBJ2-1,TRBV21-1,CASSKRVSGRTSYNEQFF,TGTGCCAGCAGCAAAAGGGTAAGCGGGAGGACCTCCTACAATGAGCAGTTCTTC
NA,NA,TRBJ2-6,TRBV12-3/TRBV12-4,CTSSFVRVLAGANVLTF,TGTACCAGCAGTTTTGTCAGGGTTTTGGCTGGGGCCAACGTCCTGACTTTC
TRBD2,NA,TRBJ2-1,TRBV7-2,CASSLVVLATEFEQFF,TGTGCCAGCAGCTTAGTGGTACTAGCGACCGAATTTGAGCAGTTCTTC
TRBD2,NA,TRBJ2-3,TRBV6-8,CASRAGEESTDTQYF,TGTGCCAGCAGAGCGGGAGAAGAGAGCACAGATACGCAGTATTTT